Listed below are T cell receptor beta chains from one sample, sequenced in a study of CD4 T cells in relation to SARS-CoV-2 and coronaviruses. TCRdb's copy holds only in-frame clones and misses some; the assay was immunoSEQ multiplex PCR. The profile shows over 15,000 clones, 80% to 85% of them singletons. No antigens are known for them. The sample taken for sequencing was CD4+ T cells from PBMCs, cultured in vitro. Source of these receptors: a human donor in good health. CDR3s include the opening cysteine and the closing phenylalanine or tryptophan. Each record gives: V gene, clone size, J gene, D gene, CDR3 DNA, CDR3 protein. The D gene is left open where the match is weak. Clone size appears in some rows only: once, few, many, or a class for an expanded clone.

>TRBV2|few|TRBJ2-2|TRBD2
TGTGCCAGAAAAGCTAGCGGGAGTTACACCGGGGAGCTGTTTTTT
CARKASGSYTGELFF
>TRBV4-2|NA|TRBJ2-1|NA
TGTGCCAGCAGCCACGAACGCAGGGGTCCCAATTCTAATGAGCAGTTCTTC
CASSHERRGPNSNEQFF
>TRBV18|NA|TRBJ2-5|TRBD2
TGTGCCAGCTCACCAACAACTAGCGGGAGCCAGACCCAGTACTTC
CASSPTTSGSQTQYF
>TRBV3-1/TRBV3-2|NA|TRBJ2-7|NA
TGTGCCAGCAGCCAAGATTTTAGCGGTGACATCGAGCAGTACTTC
CASSQDFSGDIEQYF
>TRBV21-1|NA|TRBJ1-6|NA
TGTGCCAGCAGCGTACGACGGACGTCGTATAATTCACCCCTCCACTTT
CASSVRRTSYNSPLHF
>TRBV18|NA|TRBJ1-2|NA
TGTGCCAGCTCAAAGGAGCACGCAAAACGCGATGGCTACACCTTC
CASSKEHAKRDGYTF
>TRBV18|once|TRBJ2-7|TRBD2
TGTGCCAGCTCTAGCGGGAATGCGTACGAGCAGTACTTC
CASSSGNAYEQYF
>TRBV7-2|few|TRBJ2-1|TRBD2
TGTGCCAGCAGTTTCGGGAGGGCGGGAGGATACTACAATGAGCAGTTCTTC
CASSFGRAGGYYNEQFF
>TRBV18|NA|TRBJ1-2|NA
TGTGCCAGCTCACCAGGGGAGGATGGCTACACCTTC
CASSPGEDGYTF
>TRBV3-1/TRBV3-2|NA|TRBJ2-5|NA
TGTGCCAGCAGCCAAGTTAACAGCCAAGAGACCCAGTACTTC
CASSQVNSQETQYF
>TRBV2|NA|TRBJ2-2|TRBD1
TGTGCCAGCAGTGAGCTCAGGGGGACCACCGGGGAGCTGTTTTTT
CASSELRGTTGELFF
>TRBV14|NA|TRBJ1-5|NA
TGTGCCAGCAGCCAAGAAGGCCCCAGCAATCAGCCCCAGCATTTT
CASSQEGPSNQPQHF
>TRBV10-2|NA|TRBJ2-3|TRBD2
TGCGCCAGCAGCCCCGCGAGGACTAGCGGGAGTATCGATACGCAGTATTTT
CASSPARTSGSIDTQYF
>TRBV28|NA|TRBJ2-5|NA
TGTGCCAGCAGGGTTGGCCAAGAGACCCAGTACTTC
CASRVGQETQYF
>TRBV5-4|NA|TRBJ2-2|NA
TGTGCCAGCAGCTTAGTCGGGATAGGGGGGCTTAGCGGGGAGCTGTTTTTT
CASSLVGIGGLSGELFF
>TRBV7-9|NA|TRBJ2-3|TRBD2
TGTGCCAGCAGCGTTAGCGGGAGGGCCTTCACAGATACGCAGTATTTT
CASSVSGRAFTDTQYF
>TRBV10-3|NA|TRBJ1-2|TRBD1
TGTGCCATCAGTGGGGACAGGGAGGCATATGGCTACACCTTC
CAISGDREAYGYTF
>TRBV2|NA|TRBJ1-5|NA
TGTGCCAGCAGTGTCCGCGGCGGAAACAATCAGCCCCAGCATTTT
CASSVRGGNNQPQHF
>TRBV7-9|few|TRBJ2-7|NA
TGTGCCAGCAGCTTGGAAGGACAGCCGTCCTACGAGCAGTACTTC
CASSLEGQPSYEQYF
>TRBV29-1|NA|TRBJ2-5|NA
TGCAGCGTTCAGGCGCCACAAGAGACCCAGTACTTC
CSVQAPQETQYF
>TRBV18|NA|TRBJ2-1|NA
TGTGCCAGCTCACCAGAAGACAAATACAATGAGCAGTTCTTC
CASSPEDKYNEQFF
>TRBV29-1|NA|TRBJ2-7|NA
TGCAGCGTTTGGGACGGGTGGTCCTACGAGCAGTACTTC
CSVWDGWSYEQYF
>TRBV7-9|NA|TRBJ1-6|NA
TGTGCCAGCAGCTTAGCGGGACACTCACCCCTCCACTTT
CASSLAGHSPLHF
>TRBV25-1|NA|TRBJ2-5|NA
TGTGCCAGCAGTGGAGACCCCGAGAAGGTGACCCAGTACTTC
CASSGDPEKVTQYF
>TRBV7-8|NA|TRBJ1-2|NA
TGTGCCAGCAGCTTAAAGTCTGGGCGGCTTAACTATGGCTACACCTTC
CASSLKSGRLNYGYTF
>TRBV27|NA|TRBJ2-1|NA
TGTGCCAGCAGGGGGGGACAGAGCTACTACAATGAGCAGTTCTTC
CASRGGQSYYNEQFF
>TRBV27|NA|TRBJ1-3|NA
TGTGCCAGCAGTCAAAAGGGCCTTGGTGGAAACACCATATATTTT
CASSQKGLGGNTIYF
>TRBV13|NA|TRBJ1-4|TRBD1
TGTGCCAGCAGCAAAACCGGGACAGGGGTAGGAGAAAAACTGTTTTTT
CASSKTGTGVGEKLFF
>TRBV6-6|NA|TRBJ2-4|NA
TGTGCCAGCGCCGGACAGTACCAAAACATTCAGTACTTC
CASAGQYQNIQYF
>TRBV2|NA|TRBJ1-4|NA
TGTGCCAGCAGTGTCCTTATACAGGCAACTAATGAAAAACTGTTTTTT
CASSVLIQATNEKLFF
>TRBV19|NA|TRBJ2-2|TRBD2
TGTGCCAGTAGTATAGATGCGGGACTAGCAGCCACCGGGGAGCTGTTTTTT
CASSIDAGLAATGELFF
>TRBV30|NA|TRBJ2-7|NA
TGTGCCTGGAGTTCGTCTCGACTTCTTAGCTCCTACGAGCAGTACTTC
CAWSSSRLLSSYEQYF